Ten or more counts support the clone carrying this TCR beta chain. Its antigen remains unidentified. The data originate from a study of T-cell reconstitution after alpha-beta-depleted transplantation in children. The ends lost 0 bases at V and 5 bases at J; junction bases unmatched: 8. Germline CDR1 reads SGHRS; CDR2 reads YFSETQ. The CDR3 totals 16 residues. Findings and limits, study-wide: After one year, T-cell counts and TCRbeta diversity mostly came from new T cells. Reportedly, only several hundred clones from non-depleted graft cells drove alpha-beta T-cell counts at about two months. After transplant, high TCRbeta diversity at day 60 in some patients arose from surviving recipient T cells and thymic progenitors.

During its preparation, the TCRbeta library received unique molecular identifiers. TCRdb passed the PCR reads through MiXCR, listing each CDR3 protein once. The data show fewer than 350,000 distinct CDR3 sequences, 10% seen once. This clonotype was sampled from a boy less than two years old with acute myeloid leukemia, due to receive a stem cell transplant. Sample: PBMCs, taken before TCRalphabeta/CD19-depleted stem cell transplant. The chain joins TRBV5-1 to TRBJ2-5; 9 bases are shared with TRBD1. In DNA form, the CDR3 reads TGCGCCAGCAGCTTGGTTACAGGGGGCACGGGGGAGACCCAGTACTTC. This translates into CASSLVTGGTGETQYF.